The 2 T cell receptor beta chains in this list originate from one sample, sequenced in a study of CD8+ T cells in alopecia areata. RNA was isolated and reverse transcribed to cDNA, the sequencing template. TCRdb keeps only in-frame clones here, not all; method: immunoSEQ multiplex PCR. The table lists around 190,000 clones, 50% to 60% of them singletons. Treatment in this sample: oral pan-JAK inhibitor, 5-10 mg twice daily. Sample: CD4+ T cells sorted from blood, taken at week 4, from a patient treated with tofacitinib. These TCRs come from a human donor with alopecia areata.

In its sample, this clone was seen a few times. This chain connects TRBV5-1 to TRBJ2-2; D ambiguous. Germline-derived CDR1 and CDR2 are SGHRS and YFSETQ. This CDR3 comprises 15 residues. Trimming removed 3 bases at V and 0 bases at J, with 9 bases between. The CDR3 loop reads CASSWTAANTGELFF. The CDR3, as DNA: TGCGCCAGCAGCTGGACGGCGGCGAACACCGGGGAGCTGTTTTTT.

This chain joins TRBV7-6 and TRBJ2-3; D call uncertain. V was pared by 1 base and J by 2 bases, with 7 bases between. The CDR3 has 14 residues. CDR1 and CDR2 from the germline V gene are SGHVS and FNYEAQ. CDR3 sequence: CASSLGQATDTQYF. The CDR3 bases are TGTGCCAGCAGCTTAGGCCAAGCCACAGATACGCAGTATTTT.